The 29 T cell receptor beta chains below come from one sample, sequenced in a study of blood T cell repertoires in COVID-19. Profiled with immunoSEQ multiplex PCR; TCRdb holds only in-frame clones, not every one. The data hold about 75,000 clones, with about 91% observed a single time. The material sequenced was peripheral blood. The receptors were gathered from an older woman with acute or convalescent COVID-19.

V is TRBV9 and J is TRBJ2-2; tentatively, D is TRBD2 (5 bases). This CDR3 contains 12 residues. Germline V gene data show CDR1 as SGDLS and CDR2 as YYNGEE. Trimming took off 8 bases at V and 1 base at J, with 6 bases between the two ends. The CDR3 DNA follows: TGTGCCAGTGGAGGGAACACCGGGGAGCTGTTTTTT. This codes for CASGGNTGELFF.

This clone was seen a few times. The V and J genes are TRBV29-1 and TRBJ2-7, with 9 bases fitting TRBD2. Germline V gene data show CDR1 as SQVTM and CDR2 as ANQGSEA. V shed 7 bases and J 5 bases; nucleotides not matched to a gene: 9. This CDR3 spans 13 amino acids. The CDR3 region has the DNA TGCAGCGCTTTAGCGGGAGCGGGGAACGAGCAGTACTTC. Translation: CSALAGAGNEQYF.

The chain uses TRBV18 and TRBJ2-5; 11 bases are shared with TRBD1. The J segment lost 5 bases and the V segment lost 2 bases, leaving 4 bases of the junction unmatched. Germline assignment: CDR1 KGHSH and CDR2 LQKENI. This CDR3 is 15 amino acids long. The CDR3 protein is CASSPRTGGAETQYF. CDR3 bases: TGTGCCAGCTCACCAAGGACAGGGGGCGCTGAGACCCAGTACTTC.

Notes on this clone: The junction departs from the called germline gene at one end, perhaps through a read error. The chain is built from TRBV2 and TRBJ1-1, with D hard to call. The germline CDR1 and CDR2 sequences are SNHLY and FYNNEI. The CDR3 is 13 residues long. CDR3 DNA: TGTGCCAGCAATGAAGGGAGGAACACTGAAGCTTTCTTT. As protein: CASNEGRNTEAFF.

This clone appeared once. This rearrangement joins TRBV5-1 to TRBJ1-2; unclear D gene. Trimming left V 0 bases short and J 2 bases short, with 11 bases between. In germline, CDR1 is SGHRS, CDR2 YFSETQ. The CDR3 is 15 residues long. The CDR3 reads CASSLVGDRNYGYTF. CDR3 DNA: TGCGCCAGCAGCTTGGTCGGGGATAGAAACTATGGCTACACCTTC.

This clone was observed once. The J gene is TRBJ1-2, the V gene TRBV3-1 (or the pseudogene TRBV3-2); D gene uncertain. The germline V and J ends were trimmed by 1 base and 8 bases, with 11 bases remaining between them. The CDR3 spans 13 residues. Germline V lookup: CDR1 LGHDT, CDR2 YNNKEL (reference sequence). CDR3 protein: CASSQGGSGGYTF. As DNA, the CDR3 is TGTGCCAGCAGCCAAGGAGGTTCGGGAGGCTACACCTTC.

The J gene is TRBJ2-3, the V gene TRBV9, with 10 positions matching TRBD2. Trimming took 0 bases from V and 2 from J; bases not matched to a gene: 6. The CDR3 runs to 17 residues. Germline V gene lookup returns CDR1 SGDLS and CDR2 YYNGEE. The CDR3 loop reads CASSVATGLAVTDTQYF. The CDR3 region has the DNA TGTGCCAGCAGCGTAGCTACAGGACTAGCGGTCACAGATACGCAGTATTTT.

This clone showed up many times. J is TRBJ2-7 and V is TRBV7-3; 12 bases align to TRBD2. The CDR3 has 16 residues. The V gene's germline CDR1 is SGHTA and CDR2 FQGTGA. V lost 5 bases and J lost 1; bases outside the gene matches: 6. CDR3 sequence reads: CASSPGLAGPSYEQYF. The CDR3 DNA is TGTGCCAGCAGCCCGGGACTAGCGGGTCCATCCTACGAGCAGTACTTC.

The rearrangement links TRBV5-1 to TRBJ1-1; D is uncertain. CDR1 is SGHRS, CDR2 YFSETQ, per germline. CDR3 length: 14 amino acids. V shed 4 bases and J shed 1 base, with 11 bases lying between them. The CDR3 sequence: CASSVRERNTEAFF. The CDR3, as DNA: TGCGCCAGCAGCGTCCGGGAAAGGAACACTGAAGCTTTCTTT.

The chain couples TRBV28 to TRBJ1-2; 8 positions agree with TRBD1. In germline, CDR1 is MDHEN, CDR2 SYDVKM. The V gene end was trimmed by 4 bases and the J gene end by 6 bases; junction bases not matched to a gene: 22. The CDR3 totals 19 residues. CDR3 sequence: CASSSQDGTGSPSKDGYTF. The DNA for the CDR3 is TGTGCCAGCAGTTCTCAAGATGGGACAGGATCCCCTTCGAAGGATGGCTACACCTTC.

CDR3 in amino acids: CASSKVGSGGPQETQYF. The CDR3 coding sequence is TGTGCCAGCAGCAAAGTTGGTAGCGGGGGCCCTCAAGAGACCCAGTACTTC. The V gene is TRBV21-1, the J gene TRBJ2-5; TRBD2 is the table's D call, not checked against the DNA. TRBV21-1 is assigned pseudogene status. This CDR3 is 17 amino acids long.

J is TRBJ1-2 and V is TRBV3-1 (or the pseudogene TRBV3-2); D unclear. The length of the CDR3 is 13 residues. Germline assignment: CDR1 LGHDT and CDR2 YNNKEL (reference sequence). V lost 0 bases and J lost 4, with 6 bases in between. Written as DNA, the CDR3 is TGTGCCAGCAGCCAAGATACTTCCTATGGCTACACCTTC. As protein: CASSQDTSYGYTF.

The chain is built from TRBV28 and TRBJ2-1; D unresolved. The V end lost 7 bases, the J end lost 1 base, and 26 bases lay between the germline ends. From germline, CDR1 is MDHEN and CDR2 SYDVKM. The CDR3 is made up of 19 amino acids. CDR3 amino acids: CASTFTPGGGIWSYNEQFF. CDR3 DNA sequence: TGTGCCAGCACCTTCACCCCTGGCGGCGGAATTTGGTCCTACAATGAGCAGTTCTTC.

This sequence joins TRBV4-3 and TRBJ1-4; D gene uncertain. The germline V and J ends were trimmed by 3 bases and 4 bases, with 9 bases remaining between them. Germline loops: CDR1 LGHNA, CDR2 YSLEER. There are 14 residues in the CDR3. The CDR3 nucleotides read TGCGCCAGCAGCCACGCAGGCCTTAATGAAAAACTGTTTTTT. Protein product: CASSHAGLNEKLFF.

The chain is built from TRBV19 and TRBJ1-2; TRBD1 agrees at 10 bases. This CDR3 comprises 14 residues. Trimming at V came to 7 bases and at J to 3 bases, leaving 5 bases not matched to a gene. The V gene's germline CDR1 is LNHDA and CDR2 SQIVND (reference sequence). The CDR3 DNA follows: TGTGCCAGTACTTGGGACAGGGGTGACTATGGCTACACCTTC. It is translated as CASTWDRGDYGYTF.

The chain carries TRBV19 and TRBJ2-7; D possibly corresponds to TRBD2 (6 bases). This CDR3 is 12 amino acids long. Between the trimmed V and J ends, which lost 7 bases and 7 bases, there was a span of 14 bases. In germline, CDR1 is LNHDA, CDR2 SQIVND (reference sequence). The CDR3 DNA reads as TGTGCCAGTAAAGTCCCCGGGGGTGAGCAGTACTTC. Amino acid sequence: CASKVPGGEQYF. The full variable domain, completed using reference TRBV19 and TRBJ2-7, is DGGITQSPKYLFRKEGQNVTLSCEQNLNHDAMYWYRQDPGQGLRLIYYSQIVNDFQKGDIAEGYSVSREKKESFPLTVTSAQKNPTAFYLCASKVPGGEQYFGPGTRLTVT.

V gene TRBV4-2 combines with J gene TRBJ1-5; 8 bases are shared with TRBD1. V shed 4 bases and J 6 bases; nucleotides not matched to a gene: 14. The CDR3 extends over 17 amino acids. CDR1 and CDR2 from the germline V gene are LGHNA and YNFKEQ. The CDR3 DNA is TGTGCCAGCAGCCCAGGCAGCGGACAGGGAGGGGGTCAGCCCCAGCATTTT. Protein: CASSPGSGQGGGQPQHF.

V usage is TRBV28 and J usage is TRBJ1-1; TRBD1 agrees at 7 bases. The V gene end was trimmed by 7 bases and the J gene end by 4 bases; junction bases not matched to a gene: 9. CDR1 is MDHEN and CDR2 is SYDVKM in the germline V gene. The CDR3 covers 14 residues. CDR3 nucleotide sequence: TGTGCCAGCATCGCCGGTGGGACAGCCACTGAAGCTTTCTTT. Translated: CASIAGGTATEAFF.

V gene TRBV15 combines with J gene TRBJ2-1; 7 positions match TRBD2. J lost 0 bases, V lost 5 bases, and 7 bases had no gene match. Germline V CDR1 and CDR2: LNHNV, YYDKDF (reference sequence). This CDR3 is built from 16 residues. This CDR3 reads CATSPRGRGSYNEQFF. CDR3 DNA sequence: TGTGCCACCAGCCCTAGAGGGAGGGGCTCCTACAATGAGCAGTTCTTC.

The V and J genes are TRBV4-2 and TRBJ1-5; D is unresolved. Germline lookup yields CDR1 LGHNA and CDR2 YNFKEQ. Trimming removed 0 bases at V and 4 bases at J, with 10 bases between. CDR3 size: 15 residues. DNA of the CDR3: TGTGCCAGCAGCCAAGATAGTACGGGGAATCAGCCCCAGCATTTT. This codes for CASSQDSTGNQPQHF.

For this clone: One junction end disagrees with the germline gene, perhaps due to a read error. The V and J genes are TRBV14 and TRBJ1-4, with D possibly TRBD1 on 6 matching bases. CDR3 length: 15 amino acids. The germline V gene encodes CDR1 SGHDN and CDR2 FVKESK. The CDR3 is CASSQANRAKEKLFF. In nucleotides, the CDR3 is TGTGCCAGCAGCCAGGCAAACAGGGCTAAGGAAAAACTGTTTTTT. The full variable domain, its missing parts supplied by reference TRBV14 and TRBJ1-4, is EAGVTQFPSHSVIEKGQTVTLRCDPISGHDNLYWYRRVMGKEIKFLLHFVKESKQDESGMPNNRFLAERTGGTYSTLKVQPAELEDSGVYFCASSQANRAKEKLFFGSGTQLSVL.

This clone occurred a few times. The V call is TRBV28, the J call TRBJ1-5; TRBD1 might be the D (6 bases). Trimming shortened V by 6 bases and J by 5 bases, and 17 bases separated the two germline ends. The germline CDR1 and CDR2 sequences are MDHEN and SYDVKM. The CDR3 loop spans 15 amino acids. In DNA, the CDR3 is TGTGCCAGCAGGGCCATGGGGGCAGTACATCAGCCCCAGCATTTT. It translates to CASRAMGAVHQPQHF.

This chain connects TRBV6-1 to TRBJ1-2; D is undetermined. Germline CDR1 and CDR2: MNHNS and SASEGT. Trimming pared 2 bases from V and 3 bases from J, leaving 19 bases between. The CDR3 has 17 amino acids. Here the CDR3 DNA reads TGTGCCAGCAGTGAACGCGTGCTGCTATTGGTGGACTATGGCTACACCTTC. Its translation is CASSERVLLLVDYGYTF.

The CDR3 spells CASSPGGVAPLHF. The CDR3 DNA is TGTGCCAGCTCACCGGGGGGGGTGGCACCCCTCCACTTT. This chain uses TRBV18 with TRBJ1-6; TRBD1 is a possible D gene (5 bases). The V end was cut by 3 bases, the J end by 11 bases, with 11 bases between. This CDR3 contains 13 residues. The germline gives CDR1 KGHSH, CDR2 LQKENI.

The CDR3 sequence: CASMEARLINEQFF. DNA of the CDR3: TGTGCCAGCATGGAGGCTAGGTTGATTAATGAGCAGTTCTTC. The chain links TRBV2 to TRBJ2-1; tentatively, D is TRBD2 (5 bases). V dropped 7 bases and J dropped 7 bases, with 17 bases sitting between them. Germline V lookup: CDR1 SNHLY, CDR2 FYNNEI. The CDR3 runs to 14 residues.

The V and J genes are TRBV19 and TRBJ1-3; D is unclear. Germline-derived CDR1 and CDR2 are LNHDA and SQIVND (reference sequence). The CDR3 consists of 14 residues. Deletions cut 5 bases from V and 4 bases from J, with 12 bases between. In DNA, the CDR3 is TGTGCCAGTAGTCCACCTACGGGGGGAAACACCATATATTTT. Translation gives CASSPPTGGNTIYF.

This chain joins TRBV6-5 and TRBJ1-3; possibly TRBD1 for D (6 bases). CDR3 length equals 14 residues. V lost 2 bases to trimming and J lost 2 bases, with 7 bases between them. The germline gives CDR1 MNHEY, CDR2 SVGAGI. CDR3 in DNA: TGTGCCAGCAGTTACGACAGGACTGGAAACACCATATATTTT. Translated: CASSYDRTGNTIYF.

The rearrangement links TRBV28 to TRBJ2-2; 7 positions agree with TRBD2. Germline V gene sequence: CDR1 MDHEN, CDR2 SYDVKM. This CDR3 has 14 residues. V lost 10 bases to trimming and J lost 2 bases; unmatched junction nucleotides: 7. The CDR3 nucleotides are TGTGCCACCACGGGACTACCTAACACCGGGGAGCTGTTTTTT. This translates into CATTGLPNTGELFF.

In its sample, this clone was seen once. This chain links TRBV4-3 with TRBJ2-7; D is undetermined. From germline, CDR1 is LGHNA and CDR2 YSLEER. Trimming stripped 0 bases from V and 4 bases from J, with 7 bases between. This CDR3 is 13 amino acids long. This chain's CDR3 is CASSQETGYEQYF. CDR3 DNA sequence: TGCGCCAGCAGCCAAGAGACGGGTTACGAGCAGTACTTC.